This T cell receptor beta chain is drawn from a study of T cells in Graves' hyperthyroidism and ophthalmopathy. TCR beta CDR3 region amplification was performed from RNA transcripts. During a first-round RT-PCR of the TCR CDR3, the HTBI primer set was used. TCRdb re-called the multiplex PCR reads with MiXCR, one entry per CDR3 protein. The sample yields 250,000 to 300,000 distinct CDR3 sequences, more than 10% seen once. This clonotype was counted many times. The CDR3 is 12 residues long. Germline CDR1 and CDR2: SEHNR and FQNEAQ (reference sequence). V lost 3 bases, J lost 5 bases, and 8 bases lay in between.

This chain links TRBV7-9 with TRBJ2-7; perhaps TRBD2 as D (7 bases). The receptor was derived from a woman younger than 45 with Graves' hyperthyroidism that later progressed to Graves' ophthalmopathy. Material for sequencing was blood. The CDR3 sequence is CASSFGGHEQYF. As DNA, the CDR3 is TGTGCCAGCAGCTTCGGGGGGCACGAGCAGTACTTC.